This TCR beta chain stems from a study of blood T cell repertoires in COVID-19 (dated by TCRdb to the early 2020s). Some background on the complete study: Samples covering the acute and convalescent phases of COVID-19 were provided by collaborators in the United States, Italy and Spain. Where available, HLA class I and class II types were taken from metadata supplied by the sample provider and were not determined by assay-based typing. The repertoires were released in a freely available public database intended as a resource for research on the immune response to SARS-CoV-2. Deeply sampled blood TCRbeta repertoires from subjects exposed to, actively infected with, or recovered from COVID-19 were included in the dataset. The material from the prospective study consisted of cDNA or gDNA derived from T cells, B-cell-depleted T cells, or PBMCs. Samples came from the ongoing ImmuneRACE study (first 160 participants) plus 1,254 subjects from 6 global collaborators. Nearly every sample came with metadata listing a de-identified subject ID, COVID-19 status, age in years and sex. General conclusions and limits of the study: Clinical and demographic metadata were provided uncurated, with the amount varying by source and participant.

Another Seattle source contributed samples from volunteer blood donors who had recovered from COVID-19. Each collaborating institution followed its own protocols to collect whole blood in K2EDTA tubes. For TCRbeta analysis, collaborators shipped samples in one of three forms: frozen whole blood, isolated PBMCs, or DNA extracted from either of those sample types. TCRbeta CDR3 regions were amplified from genomic DNA using the immunoSEQ Assay, a bias-controlled multiplex PCR. Processing in the source paper ran as follows. The number of nucleated cells in each sample was estimated by amplification of reference gene primers within the assay. Sequence reads were collapsed and filtered to measure the absolute abundance of every unique TCRbeta CDR3 rearrangement. For each sample, productive Simpson clonality was calculated as the square root of Simpson's diversity index over productive rearrangements. Sourced from immuneACCESS, this table was stored by TCRdb with only in-frame sequences that have V and J called. A share of the clones is absent; for the studies checked, an unresolved V gene accounts for under half, and the remainder has no known explanation. V and J calls plus clone size are reproduced from that table; the DNA served to infer D and trimming. The sample table holds 250,000 to 300,000 clones, of which around 89% were seen once. The ten largest clones add up to 0.95% to 1% of the sample.

A remark on this clone: This clone's antigen is unknown. Base qualities were left out, and no much larger clone turns up one base away.

The germline V end is reduced by 5 bases and the J end by 4 bases; junction bases left unmatched: 5. Its CDR3 holds 14 amino acids, cysteine through phenylalanine. Solely the CDR3 DNA is kept, with 42 bases framed from the first base. CDR1 and CDR2, per the germline V gene (reference sequence), are SEHNR and FQNEAQ. The sequence was obtained from a middle-aged woman who had recovered from COVID-19. The rearrangement joined TRBV7-9 to TRBJ2-1, and 7 junction bases match TRBD1. Specimen: peripheral blood. At the DNA level, the sequence is TGTGCCAGCAGCCCCCCGACAGGGTACAATGAGCAGTTCTTC. Protein translation: CASSPPTGYNEQFF. Here the CDR3 is joined to the reference TRBV7-9 and TRBJ2-1 genes, and the full variable domain is: DTGVSQNPRHKITKRGQNVTFRCDPISEHNRLYWYRQTLGQGPEFLTYFQNEAQLEKSRLLSDRFSAERPKGSFSTLEIQRTEQGDSAMYLCASSPPTGYNEQFFGPGTRLTVL.